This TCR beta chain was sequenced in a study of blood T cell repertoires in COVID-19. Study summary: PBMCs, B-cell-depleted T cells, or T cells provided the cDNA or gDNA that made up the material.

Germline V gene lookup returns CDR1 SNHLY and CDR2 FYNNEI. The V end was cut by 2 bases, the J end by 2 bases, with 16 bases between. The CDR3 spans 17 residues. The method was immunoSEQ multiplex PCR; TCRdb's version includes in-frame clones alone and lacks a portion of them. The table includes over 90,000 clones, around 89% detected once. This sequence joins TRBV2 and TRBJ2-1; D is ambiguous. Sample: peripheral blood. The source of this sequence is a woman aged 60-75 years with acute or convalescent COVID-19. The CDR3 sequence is CASSETSWWAPYNEQFF. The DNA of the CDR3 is TGTGCCAGCAGTGAAACCTCCTGGTGGGCGCCCTACAATGAGCAGTTCTTC.